This TCR beta chain was recorded in a study of type 1 regulatory T cells. Overall study context: This in vitro CD4 product, T-allo10, is enriched for Tr1 cells and alloantigen-specific. General study points: Type 1 regulatory T cells had a more restricted TCR repertoire than non-type 1 regulatory T cells.

This clonotype was counted many times. Its antigen is as yet unknown. TCRdb re-derived calls from the reads in MiXCR, one entry per CDR3 protein. Of some 71,000 distinct CDR3 sequences in the sample, less than 25% were seen once. Per the germline V gene, CDR1 is MNHEY and CDR2 is SMNVEV (reference sequence). Losses at the gene ends were 5 bases for V and 6 bases for J; bases not matched to a gene: 9. This CDR3 has 16 residues. The sequenced material came from cultured type 1 regulatory T (Tr1) cells, either the whole culture or a sorted fraction (not recorded which). The chain is built from TRBV27 and TRBJ2-1, with 11 nucleotides matching TRBD2. The clonotype originates from a human donor in good health. The CDR3 sequence is CASSRPLTSGSNEQFF. CDR3 coding DNA: TGTGCCAGCAGTCGACCCCTCACTAGCGGGAGCAATGAGCAGTTCTTC.